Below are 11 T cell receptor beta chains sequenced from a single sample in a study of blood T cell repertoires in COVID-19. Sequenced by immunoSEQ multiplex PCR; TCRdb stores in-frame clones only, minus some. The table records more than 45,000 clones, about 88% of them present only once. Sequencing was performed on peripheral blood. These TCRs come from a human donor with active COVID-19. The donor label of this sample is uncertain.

Written as DNA, the CDR3 is TGTGCCAGCAGCTTAGGCGGGTGGGATGGCTACACCTTC. This codes for CASSLGGWDGYTF. This chain links TRBV11-2 with TRBJ1-2; D is unresolved. V was clipped by 1 base and J by 6 bases, with 9 bases between them. The CDR3 runs to 13 residues. Germline V lookup: CDR1 SGHAT, CDR2 FQNNGV.

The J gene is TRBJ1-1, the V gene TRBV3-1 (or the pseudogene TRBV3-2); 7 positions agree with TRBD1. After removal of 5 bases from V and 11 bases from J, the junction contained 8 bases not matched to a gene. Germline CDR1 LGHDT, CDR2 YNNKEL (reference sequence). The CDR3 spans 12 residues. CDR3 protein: CASSAQTGWAFF. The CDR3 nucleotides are TGTGCCAGCAGCGCCCAGACAGGGTGGGCTTTCTTT.

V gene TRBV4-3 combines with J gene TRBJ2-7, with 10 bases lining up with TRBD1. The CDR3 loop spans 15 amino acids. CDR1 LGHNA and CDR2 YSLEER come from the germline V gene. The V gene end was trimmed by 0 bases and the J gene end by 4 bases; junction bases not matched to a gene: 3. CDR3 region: CASSQEGTGEYEQYF. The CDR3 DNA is TGCGCCAGCAGCCAAGAAGGGACAGGGGAGTACGAGCAGTACTTC.

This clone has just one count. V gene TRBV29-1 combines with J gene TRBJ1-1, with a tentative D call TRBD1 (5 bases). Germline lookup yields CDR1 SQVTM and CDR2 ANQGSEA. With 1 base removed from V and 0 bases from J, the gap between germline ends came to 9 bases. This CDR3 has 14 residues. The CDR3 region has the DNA TGCAGCGTTGAAGGGCCAGGGCTGAACACTGAAGCTTTCTTT. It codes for CSVEGPGLNTEAFF.

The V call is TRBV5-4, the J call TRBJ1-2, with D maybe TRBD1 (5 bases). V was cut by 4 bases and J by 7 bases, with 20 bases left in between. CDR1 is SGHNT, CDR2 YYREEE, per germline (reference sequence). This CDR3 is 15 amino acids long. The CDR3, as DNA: TGTGCCAGCAGCAGACAGACGCCCAGGGTCTCTGGCTACACCTTC. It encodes CASSRQTPRVSGYTF.

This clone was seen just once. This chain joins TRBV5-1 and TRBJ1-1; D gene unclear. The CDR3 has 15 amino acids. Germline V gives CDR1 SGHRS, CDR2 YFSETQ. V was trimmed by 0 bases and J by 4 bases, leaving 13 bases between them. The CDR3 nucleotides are TGCGCCAGCAGCTTGGAAGGGCCGGGGTTCACTGAAGCTTTCTTT. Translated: CASSLEGPGFTEAFF. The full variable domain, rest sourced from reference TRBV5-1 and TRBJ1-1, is KAGVTQTPRYLIKTRGQQVTLSCSPISGHRSVSWYQQTPGQGLQFLFEYFSETQRNKGNFPGRFSGRQFSNSRSEMNVSTLELGDSALYLCASSLEGPGFTEAFFGQGTRLTVV.

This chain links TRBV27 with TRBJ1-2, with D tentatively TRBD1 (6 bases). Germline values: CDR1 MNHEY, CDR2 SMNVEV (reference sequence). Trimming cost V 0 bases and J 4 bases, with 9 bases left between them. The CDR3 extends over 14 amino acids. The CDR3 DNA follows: TGTGCCAGCAGTTTATCGACAGGCTCCTATGGCTACACCTTC. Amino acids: CASSLSTGSYGYTF.

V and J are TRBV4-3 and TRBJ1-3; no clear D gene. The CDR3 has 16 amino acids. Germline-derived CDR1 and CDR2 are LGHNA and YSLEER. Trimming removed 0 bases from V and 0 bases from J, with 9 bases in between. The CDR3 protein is CASSQDSLNSGNTIYF. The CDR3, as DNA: TGCGCCAGCAGCCAAGATAGCCTCAACTCTGGAAACACCATATATTTT.

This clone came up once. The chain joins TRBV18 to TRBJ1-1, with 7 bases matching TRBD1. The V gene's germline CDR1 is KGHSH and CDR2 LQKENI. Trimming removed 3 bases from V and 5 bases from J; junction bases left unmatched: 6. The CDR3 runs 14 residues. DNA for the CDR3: TGTGCCAGCTCACCCAGACAGGGCGGGACTGAAGCTTTCTTT. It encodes CASSPRQGGTEAFF.

The CDR3 here is CASSLRGTGASFNEQFF. DNA for the CDR3: TGCGCCAGCAGCTTGAGAGGGACAGGGGCAAGTTTCAATGAGCAGTTCTTC. J is TRBJ2-1 and V is TRBV5-1; TRBD1 aligns across 10 bases. The CDR3 sequence is 17 residues long. From germline, CDR1 is SGHRS and CDR2 YFSETQ. Trimming at V came to 1 base and at J to 6 bases, leaving 10 bases not matched to a gene. Complete variable domain (other parts from reference TRBV5-1 and TRBJ2-1): KAGVTQTPRYLIKTRGQQVTLSCSPISGHRSVSWYQQTPGQGLQFLFEYFSETQRNKGNFPGRFSGRQFSNSRSEMNVSTLELGDSALYLCASSLRGTGASFNEQFFGPGTRLTVL.

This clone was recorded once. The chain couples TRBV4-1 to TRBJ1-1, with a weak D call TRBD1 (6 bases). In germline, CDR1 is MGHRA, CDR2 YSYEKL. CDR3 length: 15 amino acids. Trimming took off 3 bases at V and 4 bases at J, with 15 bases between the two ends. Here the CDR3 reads CASSQLTGFGTEAFF. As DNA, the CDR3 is TGCGCCAGCAGCCAGCTAACAGGGTTTGGCACTGAAGCTTTCTTT.